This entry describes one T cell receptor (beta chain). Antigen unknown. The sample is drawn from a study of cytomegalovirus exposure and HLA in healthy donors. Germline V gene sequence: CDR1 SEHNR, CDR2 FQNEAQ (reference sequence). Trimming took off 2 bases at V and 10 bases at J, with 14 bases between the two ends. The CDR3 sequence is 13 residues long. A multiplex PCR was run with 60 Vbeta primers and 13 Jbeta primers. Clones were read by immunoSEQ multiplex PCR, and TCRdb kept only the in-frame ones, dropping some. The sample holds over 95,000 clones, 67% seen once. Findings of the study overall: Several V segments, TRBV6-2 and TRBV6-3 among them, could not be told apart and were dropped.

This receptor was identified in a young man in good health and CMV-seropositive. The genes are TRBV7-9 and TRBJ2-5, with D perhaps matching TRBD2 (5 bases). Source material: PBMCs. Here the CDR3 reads CASSLRPEGYQYF. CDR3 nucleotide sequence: TGTGCCAGCAGCTTACGTCCAGAGGGTTACCAGTACTTC.